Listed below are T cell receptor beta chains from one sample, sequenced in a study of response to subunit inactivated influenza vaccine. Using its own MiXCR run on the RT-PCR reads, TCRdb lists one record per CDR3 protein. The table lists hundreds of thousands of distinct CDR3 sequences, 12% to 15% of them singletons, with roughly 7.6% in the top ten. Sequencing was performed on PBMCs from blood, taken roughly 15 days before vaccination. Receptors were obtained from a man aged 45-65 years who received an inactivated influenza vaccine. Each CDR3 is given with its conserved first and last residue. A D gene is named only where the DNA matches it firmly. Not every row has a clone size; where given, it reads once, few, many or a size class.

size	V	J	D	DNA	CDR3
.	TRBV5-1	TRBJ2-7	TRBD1	TGCGCCAGCAGCTTGGCCTCAGGGGGCAGGGACGAGCAGTACTTC	CASSLASGGRDEQYF
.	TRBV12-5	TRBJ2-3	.	TGTGCTAGTGGTTTTGGGACGTTCACAGATACGCAGTATTTT	CASGFGTFTDTQYF
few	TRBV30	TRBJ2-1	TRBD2	TGTGCCTGGAGTGTAGCGGGAGGTTATGAGCAGTTCTTC	CAWSVAGGYEQFF
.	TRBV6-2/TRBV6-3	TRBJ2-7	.	TGTGCCAGCAGTTACAGGGGTTGGGGAGTCTACGAGCAGTACTTC	CASSYRGWGVYEQYF
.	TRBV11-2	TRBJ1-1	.	TGTGCCAGCAGCTTAGAGGGGTGGGGGGGAGCTTTCTTT	CASSLEGWGGAFF
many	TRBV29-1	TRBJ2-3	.	TGCAGCGTTCGGGGGCGGACTAGCACAGATACGCAGTATTTT	CSVRGRTSTDTQYF
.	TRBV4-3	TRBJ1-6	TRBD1	TGCGCCAGCAGCCAAGTCGGACAGGGGGATTCACCCCTCCACTTT	CASSQVGQGDSPLHF
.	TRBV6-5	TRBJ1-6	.	TGTGCCAGCAGTTACGACGACGGCTGGAATTCACCCCTCCACTTT	CASSYDDGWNSPLHF
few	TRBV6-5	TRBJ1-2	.	TGTGCCAGCAGTTACGGGGGGGGGAACTATGGCTACACCTTC	CASSYGGGNYGYTF
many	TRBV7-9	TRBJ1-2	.	TGTGCCAGCAGCTTAGGAGGGGCAGGCTATGGCTACACCTTC	CASSLGGAGYGYTF
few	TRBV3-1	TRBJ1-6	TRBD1	TGTGCCAGCAGTTACGGGACAGGGGGCTCACCCCTCCACTTT	CASSYGTGGSPLHF
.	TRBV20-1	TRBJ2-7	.	TGCAGTGCTAGGGTCGGAGGGGACTACGAGCAGTACTTC	CSARVGGDYEQYF
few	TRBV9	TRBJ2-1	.	TGTGCCAGCAGCCCCCAATCGATGACTAGAATGTTCTTC	CASSPQSMTRMFF
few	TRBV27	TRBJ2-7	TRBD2	TGTGCCAGCAGTCCGACCCGGGGACTAGCGGGAATAACCACCTACGAGCAGTACTTC	CASSPTRGLAGITTYEQYF
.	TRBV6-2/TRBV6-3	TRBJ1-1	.	TGTGCCAGCAGACGACCGAACCGGAACACTGAAGCTTTCTTT	CASRRPNRNTEAFF
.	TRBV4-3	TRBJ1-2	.	TGCGCCAGCAGCCAAGATCAGGGAGGGGTTACCTATGGCTACACCTTC	CASSQDQGGVTYGYTF
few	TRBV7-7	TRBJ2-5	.	TGTGCTAGCAGCTTAAACGGGGGCCCAGAGACCCAGTACTTC	CASSLNGGPETQYF
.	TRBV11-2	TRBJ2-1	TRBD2	TGTGCCAGCAGCTTAAAAGGAGCGGGAGGCCGCTCCTACAATGAGCAGTTCTTC	CASSLKGAGGRSYNEQFF
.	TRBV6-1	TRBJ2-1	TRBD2	TGTGCCAGCACCGGACAGCGGGGGGATATGACCTCCTACAATGAGCAGTTCTTC	CASTGQRGDMTSYNEQFF
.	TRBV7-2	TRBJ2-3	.	TGTGCCAGCAGCTTGTTAAGGGGGGGTGGTCAAGATACGCAGTATTTT	CASSLLRGGGQDTQYF
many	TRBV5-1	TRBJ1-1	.	TGCGCCAGCAGCCTTCACAACAGGGCCCAGATGACTGAAGCTTTCTTT	CASSLHNRAQMTEAFF
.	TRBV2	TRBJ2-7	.	TGTGCCAGCAGGGTCAGAGCCTACGAGCAGTACTTC	CASRVRAYEQYF
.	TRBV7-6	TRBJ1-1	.	TGTGCCAAGCAAGGGGGAAGCAACACTGAAGCTTTCTTT	CAKQGGSNTEAFF
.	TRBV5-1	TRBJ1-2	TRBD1	TGCGCCAGCAGCTTGAGCCCGGGACAGGGCTTCTATGGCTACACCTTC	CASSLSPGQGFYGYTF
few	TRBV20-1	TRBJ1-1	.	TGCAGTGCCACAGATGGAGGTATGGGTACTGAAGCTTTCTTT	CSATDGGMGTEAFF
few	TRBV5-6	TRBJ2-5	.	TGTGCCAGCAGCTTGGTTAGTCACCAAGAGACCCAGTACTTC	CASSLVSHQETQYF
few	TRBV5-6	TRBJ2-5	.	TGTGCCAGCACCGGCCGGGAGGAGACCCAGTACTTC	CASTGREETQYF
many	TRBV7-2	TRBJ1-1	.	TGTGCCAGCAGTTTCCCCAACACTGAAGCTTTCTTT	CASSFPNTEAFF
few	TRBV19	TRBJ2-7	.	TGTGCCAGTAGTATCTCCGTGGGCTCCTACGAGCAGTACTTC	CASSISVGSYEQYF
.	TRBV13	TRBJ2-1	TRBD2	TGTGCCAGCAGCACTCGGAGCGGGGGGGGTTTCAATGAGCAGTTCTTC	CASSTRSGGGFNEQFF
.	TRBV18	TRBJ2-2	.	TGTGCCAGCTCACCCCTTCGGACGGGGTTGAACACCGGGGAGCTGTTTTTT	CASSPLRTGLNTGELFF
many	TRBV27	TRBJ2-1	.	TGTGCCAGCAGCTTGAGTTTAAACAATGAGCAGTTCTTC	CASSLSLNNEQFF
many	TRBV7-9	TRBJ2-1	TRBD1	TGTGCCAGCAGCTTATGGGACAGGGCCTACAATGAGCAGTTCTTC	CASSLWDRAYNEQFF